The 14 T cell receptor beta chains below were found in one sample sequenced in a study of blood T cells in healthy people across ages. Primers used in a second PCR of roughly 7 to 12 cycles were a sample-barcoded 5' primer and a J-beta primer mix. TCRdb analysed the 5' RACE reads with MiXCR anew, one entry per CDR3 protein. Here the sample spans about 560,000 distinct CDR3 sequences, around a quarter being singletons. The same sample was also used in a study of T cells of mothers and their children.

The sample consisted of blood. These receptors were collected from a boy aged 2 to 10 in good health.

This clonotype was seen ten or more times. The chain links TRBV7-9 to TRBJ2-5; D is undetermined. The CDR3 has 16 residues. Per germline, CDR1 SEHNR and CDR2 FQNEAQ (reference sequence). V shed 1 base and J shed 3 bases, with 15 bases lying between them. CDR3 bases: TGTGCCAGCAGCTTAGAGGTGCTAGGCCAAAAAGAGACCCAGTACTTC. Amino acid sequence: CASSLEVLGQKETQYF.

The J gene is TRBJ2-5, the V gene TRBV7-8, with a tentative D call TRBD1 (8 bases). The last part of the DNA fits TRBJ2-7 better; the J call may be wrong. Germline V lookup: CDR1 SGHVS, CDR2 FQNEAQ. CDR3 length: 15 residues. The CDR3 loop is CASSGQGLSNYEQYF. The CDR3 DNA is TGTGCCAGCAGTGGACAGGGACTAAGTAACTACGAGCAGTACTTC.

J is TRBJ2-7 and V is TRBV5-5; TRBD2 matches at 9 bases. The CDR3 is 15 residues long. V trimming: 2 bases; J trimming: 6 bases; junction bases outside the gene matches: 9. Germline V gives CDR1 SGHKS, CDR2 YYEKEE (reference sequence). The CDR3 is CASSFRTSEGLEQYF. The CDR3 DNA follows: TGTGCCAGCAGCTTCCGGACTAGCGAGGGGCTCGAGCAGTACTTC.

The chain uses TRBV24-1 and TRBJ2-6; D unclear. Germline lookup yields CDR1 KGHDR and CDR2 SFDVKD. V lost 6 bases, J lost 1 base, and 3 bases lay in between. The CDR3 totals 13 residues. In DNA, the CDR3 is TGTGCCACCAGTCCATCTGGGGCCAACGTCCTGACTTTC. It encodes CATSPSGANVLTF.

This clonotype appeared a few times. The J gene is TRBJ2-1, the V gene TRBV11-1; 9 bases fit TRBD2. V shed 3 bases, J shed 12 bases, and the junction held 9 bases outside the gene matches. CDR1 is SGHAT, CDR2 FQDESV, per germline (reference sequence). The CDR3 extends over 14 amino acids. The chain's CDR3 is CASSLRRGGVGQFF. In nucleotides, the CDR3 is TGTGCCAGCAGCTTGAGGCGGGGGGGAGTGGGGCAGTTCTTC.

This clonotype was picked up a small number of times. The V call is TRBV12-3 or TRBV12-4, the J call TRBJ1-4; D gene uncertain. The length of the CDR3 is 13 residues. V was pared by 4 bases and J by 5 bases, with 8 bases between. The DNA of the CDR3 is TGTGCCAGCAGTTCCCTGATCAATGAAAAACTGTTTTTT. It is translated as CASSSLINEKLFF.

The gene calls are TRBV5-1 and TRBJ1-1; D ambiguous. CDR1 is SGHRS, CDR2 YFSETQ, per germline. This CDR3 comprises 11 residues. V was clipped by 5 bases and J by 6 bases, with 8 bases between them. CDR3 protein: CASSVGAEAFF. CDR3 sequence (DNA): TGCGCCAGCAGTGTGGGTGCTGAAGCTTTCTTT.

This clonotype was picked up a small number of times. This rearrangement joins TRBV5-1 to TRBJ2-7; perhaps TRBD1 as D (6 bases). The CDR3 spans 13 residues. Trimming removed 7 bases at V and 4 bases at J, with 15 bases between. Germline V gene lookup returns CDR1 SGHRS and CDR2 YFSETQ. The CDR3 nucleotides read TGCGCCAGCCGGAAATTAGGGGGATACGAGCAGTACTTC. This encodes CASRKLGGYEQYF.

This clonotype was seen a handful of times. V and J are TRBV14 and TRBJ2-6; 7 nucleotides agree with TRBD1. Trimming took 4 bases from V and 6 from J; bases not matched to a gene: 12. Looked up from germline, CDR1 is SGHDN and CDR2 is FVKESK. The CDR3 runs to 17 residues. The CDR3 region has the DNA TGTGCCAGCAGCCCCGGGACAGACCCCTTGATGGCCAACGTCCTGACTTTC. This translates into CASSPGTDPLMANVLTF.

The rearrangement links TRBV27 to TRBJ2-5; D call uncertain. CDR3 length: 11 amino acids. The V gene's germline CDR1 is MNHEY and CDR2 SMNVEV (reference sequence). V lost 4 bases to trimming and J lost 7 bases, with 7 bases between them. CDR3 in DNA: TGTGCCAGCAGTTCCCCCACGACCCAGTACTTC. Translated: CASSSPTTQYF.

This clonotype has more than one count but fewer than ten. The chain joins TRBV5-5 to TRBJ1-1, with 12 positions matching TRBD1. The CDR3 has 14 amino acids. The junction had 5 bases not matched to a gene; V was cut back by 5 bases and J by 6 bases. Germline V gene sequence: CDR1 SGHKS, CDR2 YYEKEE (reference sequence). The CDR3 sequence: CASRSGTGGSEAFF. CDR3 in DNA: TGTGCCAGCAGATCCGGGACAGGGGGCTCTGAAGCTTTCTTT.

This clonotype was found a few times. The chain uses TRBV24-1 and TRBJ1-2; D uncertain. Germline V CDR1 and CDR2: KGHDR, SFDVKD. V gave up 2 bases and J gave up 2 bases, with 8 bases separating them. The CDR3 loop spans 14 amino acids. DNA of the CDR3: TGTGCCACCAGTGATTGGACCGTAAACTATGGCTACACCTTC. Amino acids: CATSDWTVNYGYTF.

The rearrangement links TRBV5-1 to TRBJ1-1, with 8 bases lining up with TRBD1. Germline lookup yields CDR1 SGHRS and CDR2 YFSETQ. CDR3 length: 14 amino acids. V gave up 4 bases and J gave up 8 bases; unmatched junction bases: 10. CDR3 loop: CASSAGQGTTEAFF. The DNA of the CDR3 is TGCGCCAGCAGCGCCGGACAGGGAACCACCGAAGCTTTCTTT.

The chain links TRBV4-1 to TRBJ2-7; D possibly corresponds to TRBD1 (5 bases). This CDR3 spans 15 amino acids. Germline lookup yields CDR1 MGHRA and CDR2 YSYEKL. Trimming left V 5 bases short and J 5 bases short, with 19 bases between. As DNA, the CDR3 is TGCGCCAGCAGCTTAACAACCCAGGGATGGGACGAGCAGTACTTC. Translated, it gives CASSLTTQGWDEQYF.